This T cell receptor (beta chain) originates from a study of blood T cell repertoires in COVID-19 (dated by TCRdb to between 2020 and 2021). The study in broad terms: The collaborator samples originated in the United States, Italy and Spain and spanned the acute and convalescent phases of COVID-19. Samples were obtained from the ongoing ImmuneRACE study (first 160 participants) and from some 1,300 subjects provided by 6 global collaborators. Nearly every sample came with metadata listing a de-identified subject ID, COVID-19 status, age in years and sex. Where available, HLA class I and class II types were obtained from metadata supplied by the sample provider rather than from assay-based typing. Subjects who had been exposed to COVID-19, were actively infected with it, or had recovered from it provided the deeply sampled blood TCRbeta repertoires that made up the dataset. The prospective study material was composed of cDNA or gDNA derived from T cells, B-cell-depleted T cells, or PBMCs. The repertoires were made available in a free public database intended to serve as a resource for research on the immune response to SARS-CoV-2.

Sequences MNHEY (CDR1) and SVGEGT (CDR2) are obtained from the germline V gene. The CDR3 contains 12 residues, cysteine and phenylalanine counted. The only DNA kept is the CDR3, 36 bases in frame from the first base. The junction shows trimming of 6 bases on V and 3 bases on J, plus 9 bases between the germline ends. Overall study results and their limits: How much clinical and demographic metadata was included differed by source and by participant, and the metadata was provided uncurated.

Notes on this clone: Its antigen has not been determined. Base qualities are not recorded, but no much larger clone differs from it by a single base.

TCRbeta CDR3 regions were amplified from genomic DNA using the immunoSEQ Assay, a bias-controlled multiplex PCR. The original pipeline was this. Nucleated cell counts per sample were estimated from amplification of reference gene primers within the assay. To quantify the absolute abundance of each unique TCRbeta CDR3 rearrangement, sequence reads were collapsed and filtered. For each sample, productive Simpson clonality was calculated by taking the square root of Simpson's diversity index across productive rearrangements. TCRdb limited this immuneACCESS table to in-frame rearrangements with V and J called. A share of clones is missing; checked studies link under half to unresolved V genes, and the rest is unexplained. The V and J calls and clone size were taken over from that table, and D and trimming were inferred from the DNA. Here the sample has 40,000 to 50,000 clones; 88% occur a single time. The ten most abundant clones make up approximately 10% of the sample.

The collaborating institutions used their own protocols to collect whole blood in K2EDTA tubes. Collaborator samples were shipped for TCRbeta analysis as frozen whole blood, isolated PBMCs, or DNA extracted from either sample type. Sample: peripheral blood. The TCR originated in a man in his fifties or sixties with active COVID-19. The chain was built from TRBV6-2 or TRBV6-3 and TRBJ2-7; the D gene is unclear. The nucleotides are TGTGCCAGCAGCCCCGAGAGCTACGAGCAGTACTTC. Translated, this gives CASSPESYEQYF.